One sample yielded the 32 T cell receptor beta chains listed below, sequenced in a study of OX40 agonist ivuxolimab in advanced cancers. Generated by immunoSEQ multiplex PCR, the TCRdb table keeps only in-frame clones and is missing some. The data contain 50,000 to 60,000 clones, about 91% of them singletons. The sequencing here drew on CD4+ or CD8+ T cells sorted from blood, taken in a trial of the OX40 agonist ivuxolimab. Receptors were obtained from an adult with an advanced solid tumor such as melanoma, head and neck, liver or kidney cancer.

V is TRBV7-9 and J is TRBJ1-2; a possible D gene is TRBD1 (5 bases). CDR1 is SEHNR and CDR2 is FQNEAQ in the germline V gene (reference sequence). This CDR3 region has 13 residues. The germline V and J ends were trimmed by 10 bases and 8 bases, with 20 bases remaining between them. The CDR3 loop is CAITRDGRGGYTF. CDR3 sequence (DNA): TGTGCCATTACCAGGGACGGGCGGGGAGGCTACACCTTC.

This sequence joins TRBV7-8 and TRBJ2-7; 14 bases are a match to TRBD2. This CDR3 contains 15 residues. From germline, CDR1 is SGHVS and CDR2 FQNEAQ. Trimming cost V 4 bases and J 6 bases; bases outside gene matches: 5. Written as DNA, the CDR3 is TGTGCCAGCAGCTACGGACTAGCGGGAGGAACCGAGCAGTACTTC. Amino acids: CASSYGLAGGTEQYF.

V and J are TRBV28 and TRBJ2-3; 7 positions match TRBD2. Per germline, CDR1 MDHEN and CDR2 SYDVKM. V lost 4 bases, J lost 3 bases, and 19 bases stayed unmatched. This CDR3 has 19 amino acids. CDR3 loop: CASSSFVHGAGARTDTQYF. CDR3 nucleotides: TGTGCCAGCAGTTCATTCGTCCATGGGGCGGGAGCGAGGACAGATACGCAGTATTTT. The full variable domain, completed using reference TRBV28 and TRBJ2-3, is DVKVTQSSRYLVKRTGEKVFLECVQDMDHENMFWYRQDPGLGLRLIYFSYDVKMKEKGDIPEGYSVSREKKERFSLILESASTNQTSMYLCASSSFVHGAGARTDTQYFGPGTRLTVL.

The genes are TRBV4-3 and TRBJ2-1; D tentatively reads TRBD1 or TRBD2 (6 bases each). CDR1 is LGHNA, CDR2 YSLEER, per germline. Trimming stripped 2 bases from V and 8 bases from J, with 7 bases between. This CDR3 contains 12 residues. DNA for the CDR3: TGCGCCAGCAGCCAAAGGGGGGATGAGCAGTTCTTC. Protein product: CASSQRGDEQFF.

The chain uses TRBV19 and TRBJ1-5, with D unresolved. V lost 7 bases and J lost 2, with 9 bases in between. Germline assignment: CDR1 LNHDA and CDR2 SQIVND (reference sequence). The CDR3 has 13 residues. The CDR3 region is CASNLVGNQPQHF. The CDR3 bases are TGTGCCAGTAATCTTGTTGGCAATCAGCCCCAGCATTTT.

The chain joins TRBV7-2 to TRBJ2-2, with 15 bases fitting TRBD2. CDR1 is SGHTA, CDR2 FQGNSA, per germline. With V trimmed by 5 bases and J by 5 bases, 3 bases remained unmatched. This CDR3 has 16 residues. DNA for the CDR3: TGTGCCAGCAGCCTGGGACTAGCGGGAGGAACCGGGGAGCTGTTTTTT. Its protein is CASSLGLAGGTGELFF.

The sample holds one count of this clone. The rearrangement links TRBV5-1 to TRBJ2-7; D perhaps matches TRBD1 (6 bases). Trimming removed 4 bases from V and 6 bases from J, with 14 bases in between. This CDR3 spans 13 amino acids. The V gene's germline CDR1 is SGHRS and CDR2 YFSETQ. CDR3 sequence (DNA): TGCGCCAGCAGCCCGAAGGGGGACACCGAGCAGTACTTC. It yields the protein CASSPKGDTEQYF. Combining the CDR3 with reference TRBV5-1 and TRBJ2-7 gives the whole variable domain KAGVTQTPRYLIKTRGQQVTLSCSPISGHRSVSWYQQTPGQGLQFLFEYFSETQRNKGNFPGRFSGRQFSNSRSEMNVSTLELGDSALYLCASSPKGDTEQYFGPGTRLTVT.

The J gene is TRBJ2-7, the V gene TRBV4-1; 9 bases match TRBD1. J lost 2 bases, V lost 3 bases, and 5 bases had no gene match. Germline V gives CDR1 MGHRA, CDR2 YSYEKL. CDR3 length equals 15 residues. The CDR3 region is CASSQDRGTPYEQYF. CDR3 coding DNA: TGCGCCAGCAGCCAGGACAGGGGAACACCCTACGAGCAGTACTTC.

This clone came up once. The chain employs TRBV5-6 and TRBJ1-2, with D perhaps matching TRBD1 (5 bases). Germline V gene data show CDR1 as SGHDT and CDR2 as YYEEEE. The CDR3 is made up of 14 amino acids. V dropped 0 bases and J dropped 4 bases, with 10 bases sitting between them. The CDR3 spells CASSLGDSFYGYTF. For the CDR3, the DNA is TGTGCCAGCAGCTTGGGGGACTCTTTCTATGGCTACACCTTC.

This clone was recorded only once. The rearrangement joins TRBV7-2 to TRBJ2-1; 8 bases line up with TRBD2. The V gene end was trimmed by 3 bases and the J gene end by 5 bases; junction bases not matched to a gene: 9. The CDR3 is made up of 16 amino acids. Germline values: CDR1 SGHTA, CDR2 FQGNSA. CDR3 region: CASSFPREGHNNEQFF. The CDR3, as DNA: TGTGCCAGCAGCTTCCCCCGGGAGGGCCACAACAATGAGCAGTTCTTC. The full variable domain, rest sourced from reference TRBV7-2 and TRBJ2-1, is GAGVSQSPSNKVTEKGKDVELRCDPISGHTALYWYRQSLGQGLEFLIYFQGNSAPDKSGLPSDRFSAERTGGSVSTLTIQRTQQEDSAVYLCASSFPREGHNNEQFFGPGTRLTVL.

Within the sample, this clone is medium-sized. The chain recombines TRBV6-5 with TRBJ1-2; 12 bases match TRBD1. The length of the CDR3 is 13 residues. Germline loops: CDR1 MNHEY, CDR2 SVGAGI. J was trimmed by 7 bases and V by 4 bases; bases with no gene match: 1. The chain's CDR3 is CASSLGQGAGYTF. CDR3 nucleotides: TGTGCCAGCAGTTTGGGACAGGGGGCTGGCTACACCTTC.

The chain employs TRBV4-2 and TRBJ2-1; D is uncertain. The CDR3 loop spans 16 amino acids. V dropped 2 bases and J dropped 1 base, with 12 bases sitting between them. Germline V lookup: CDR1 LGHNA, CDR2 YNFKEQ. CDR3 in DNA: TGTGCCAGCAGCCAATTGTGGGTAGGATCCTACAATGAGCAGTTCTTC. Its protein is CASSQLWVGSYNEQFF.

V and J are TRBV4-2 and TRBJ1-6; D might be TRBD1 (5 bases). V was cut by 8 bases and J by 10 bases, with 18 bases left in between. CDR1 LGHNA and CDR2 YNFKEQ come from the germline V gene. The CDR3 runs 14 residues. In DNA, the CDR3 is TGTGCCAGCGCGGCCGGGCAGGGTAAATCACCCCTCCACTTT. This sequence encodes CASAAGQGKSPLHF.

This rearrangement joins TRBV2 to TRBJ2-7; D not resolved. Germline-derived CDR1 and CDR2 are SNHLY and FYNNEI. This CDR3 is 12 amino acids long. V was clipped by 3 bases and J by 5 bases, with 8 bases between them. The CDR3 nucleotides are TGTGCCAGCAGTGATGAGTGGGACGAGCAGTACTTC. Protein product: CASSDEWDEQYF.

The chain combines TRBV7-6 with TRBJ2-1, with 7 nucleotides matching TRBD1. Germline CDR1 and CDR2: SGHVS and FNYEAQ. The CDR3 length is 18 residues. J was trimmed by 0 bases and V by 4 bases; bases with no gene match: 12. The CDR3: CASSSQPQDRISYNEQFF. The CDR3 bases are TGTGCCAGCAGCTCCCAACCTCAGGACAGGATCTCCTACAATGAGCAGTTCTTC.

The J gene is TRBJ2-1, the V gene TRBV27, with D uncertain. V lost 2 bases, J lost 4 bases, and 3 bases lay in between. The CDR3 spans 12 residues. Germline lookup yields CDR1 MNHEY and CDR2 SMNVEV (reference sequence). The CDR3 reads CASSLGYNEQFF. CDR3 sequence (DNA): TGTGCCAGCAGTTTAGGGTACAATGAGCAGTTCTTC.

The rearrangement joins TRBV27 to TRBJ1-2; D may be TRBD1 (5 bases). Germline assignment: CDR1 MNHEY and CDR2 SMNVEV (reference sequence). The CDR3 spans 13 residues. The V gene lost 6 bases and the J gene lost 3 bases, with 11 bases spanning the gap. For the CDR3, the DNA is TGTGCCAGCAGCTTGGGACCGTACTATGGCTACACCTTC. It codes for CASSLGPYYGYTF.

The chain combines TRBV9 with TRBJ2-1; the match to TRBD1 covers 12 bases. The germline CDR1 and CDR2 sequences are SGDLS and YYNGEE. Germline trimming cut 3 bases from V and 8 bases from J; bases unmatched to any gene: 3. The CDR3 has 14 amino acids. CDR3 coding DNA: TGTGCCAGCAGCGCAGGGACAGGGGGCGATGAGCAGTTCTTC. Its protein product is CASSAGTGGDEQFF.

CDR3 in amino acids: CASSLLAGVYGYTF. The CDR3, as DNA: TGTGCCAGCAGTTTATTGGCAGGCGTCTATGGCTACACCTTC. This chain joins TRBV28 and TRBJ1-2; D unresolved. Trimming stripped 1 base from V and 4 bases from J, with 10 bases between. This CDR3 contains 14 residues. CDR1 is MDHEN, CDR2 SYDVKM, per germline.

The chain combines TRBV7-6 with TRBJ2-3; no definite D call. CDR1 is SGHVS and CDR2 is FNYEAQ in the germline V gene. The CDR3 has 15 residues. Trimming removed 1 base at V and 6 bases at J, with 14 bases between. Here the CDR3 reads CASSLGMELTDTQYF. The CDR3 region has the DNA TGTGCCAGCAGCTTAGGAATGGAGTTGACGGATACGCAGTATTTT. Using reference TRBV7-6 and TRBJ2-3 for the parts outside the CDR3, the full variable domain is GAGVSQSPRYKVTKRGQDVALRCDPISGHVSLYWYRQALGQGPEFLTYFNYEAQQDKSGLPNDRFSAERPEGSISTLTIQRTEQRDSAMYRCASSLGMELTDTQYFGPGTRLTVL.

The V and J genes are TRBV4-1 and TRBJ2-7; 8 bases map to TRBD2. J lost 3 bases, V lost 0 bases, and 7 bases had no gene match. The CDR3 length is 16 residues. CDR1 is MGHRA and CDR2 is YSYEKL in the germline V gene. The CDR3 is CASSQDSREGLYEQYF. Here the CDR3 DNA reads TGCGCCAGCAGCCAAGATAGTCGGGAGGGCCTCTACGAGCAGTACTTC.

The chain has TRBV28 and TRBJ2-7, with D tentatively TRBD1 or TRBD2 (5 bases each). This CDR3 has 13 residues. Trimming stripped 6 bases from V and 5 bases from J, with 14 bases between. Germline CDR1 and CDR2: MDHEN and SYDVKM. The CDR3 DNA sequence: TGTGCCAGCAGACTCCCGGGGCGCGACGAGCAGTACTTC. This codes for CASRLPGRDEQYF.

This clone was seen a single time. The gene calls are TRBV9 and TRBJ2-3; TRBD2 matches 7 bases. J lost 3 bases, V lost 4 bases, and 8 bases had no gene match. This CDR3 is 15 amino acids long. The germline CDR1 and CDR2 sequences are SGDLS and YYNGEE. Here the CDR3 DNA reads TGTGCCAGCAGCCAGAGGACTAGAGGGACAGATACGCAGTATTTT. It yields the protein CASSQRTRGTDTQYF.

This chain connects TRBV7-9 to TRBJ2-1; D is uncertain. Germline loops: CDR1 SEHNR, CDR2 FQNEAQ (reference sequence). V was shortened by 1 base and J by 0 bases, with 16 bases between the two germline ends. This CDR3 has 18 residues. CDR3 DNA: TGTGCCAGCAGCTTAGGAGGACGAGATACAAGCTCCTACAATGAGCAGTTCTTC. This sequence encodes CASSLGGRDTSSYNEQFF.

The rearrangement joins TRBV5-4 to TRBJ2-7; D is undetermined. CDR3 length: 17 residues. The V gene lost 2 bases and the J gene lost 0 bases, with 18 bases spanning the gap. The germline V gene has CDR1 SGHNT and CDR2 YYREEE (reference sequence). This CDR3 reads CASSLQTGEAPSYEQYF. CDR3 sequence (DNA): TGTGCCAGCAGCTTACAGACTGGGGAAGCCCCCTCCTACGAGCAGTACTTC.

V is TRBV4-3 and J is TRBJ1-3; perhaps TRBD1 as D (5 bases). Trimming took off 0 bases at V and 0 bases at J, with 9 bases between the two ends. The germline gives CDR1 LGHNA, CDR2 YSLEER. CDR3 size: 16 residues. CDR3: CASSQDTGASGNTIYF. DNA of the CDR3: TGCGCCAGCAGCCAAGATACAGGCGCCTCTGGAAACACCATATATTTT.

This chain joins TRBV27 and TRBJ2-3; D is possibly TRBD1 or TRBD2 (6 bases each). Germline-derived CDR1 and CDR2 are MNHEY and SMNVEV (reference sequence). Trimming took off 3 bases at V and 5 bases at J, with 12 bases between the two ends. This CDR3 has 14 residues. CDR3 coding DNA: TGTGCCAGCAGTTTCCCGGGGGCCTTAGATACGCAGTATTTT. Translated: CASSFPGALDTQYF.

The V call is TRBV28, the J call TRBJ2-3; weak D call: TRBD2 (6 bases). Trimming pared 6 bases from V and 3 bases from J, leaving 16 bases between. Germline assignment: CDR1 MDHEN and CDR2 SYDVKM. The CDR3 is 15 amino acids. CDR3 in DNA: TGTGCCAGCAGGTCACAGGAACTAGCAACAGATACGCAGTATTTT. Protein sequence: CASRSQELATDTQYF.

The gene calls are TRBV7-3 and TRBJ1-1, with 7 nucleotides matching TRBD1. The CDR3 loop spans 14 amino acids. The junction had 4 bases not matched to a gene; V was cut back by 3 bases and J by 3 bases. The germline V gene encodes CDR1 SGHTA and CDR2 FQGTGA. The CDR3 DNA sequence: TGTGCCAGCAGCTTTACAGGGGACGACACTGAAGCTTTCTTT. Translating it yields CASSFTGDDTEAFF.

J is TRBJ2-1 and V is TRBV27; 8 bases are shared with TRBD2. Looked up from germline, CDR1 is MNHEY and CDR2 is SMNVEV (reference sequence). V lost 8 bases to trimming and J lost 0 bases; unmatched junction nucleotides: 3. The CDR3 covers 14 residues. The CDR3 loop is CASREGPSYNEQFF. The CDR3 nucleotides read TGTGCCAGCCGGGAGGGGCCCTCCTACAATGAGCAGTTCTTC.

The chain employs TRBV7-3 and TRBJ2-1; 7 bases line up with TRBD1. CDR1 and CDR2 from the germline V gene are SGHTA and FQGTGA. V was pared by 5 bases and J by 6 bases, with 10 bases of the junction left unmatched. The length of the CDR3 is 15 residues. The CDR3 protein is CASSPQGESTNEQFF. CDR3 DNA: TGTGCCAGCAGCCCCCAGGGGGAGTCCACCAATGAGCAGTTCTTC.

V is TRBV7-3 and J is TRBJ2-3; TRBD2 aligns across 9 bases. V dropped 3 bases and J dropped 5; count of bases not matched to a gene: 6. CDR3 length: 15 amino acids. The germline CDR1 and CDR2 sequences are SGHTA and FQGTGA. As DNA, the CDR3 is TGTGCCAGCAGCTTGGGGACTAGCCTCGTAGATACGCAGTATTTT. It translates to CASSLGTSLVDTQYF.